The 21 T cell receptor beta chains below come from one sample, sequenced in a study of CD8 T cells in Susac syndrome. RNA in amounts of roughly 0.5 to 1 ug was reverse transcribed with random hexamers. TCRdb fed the immunoSEQ multiplex PCR reads into MiXCR, producing one record per CDR3 protein. This sample has around 170,000 distinct CDR3 sequences, with 95% found just once. The material sequenced was CD8+ T cells from PBMCs. Receptor source: a human donor with Susac syndrome.

CDR3 sequence reads: CASSLFSGARTGELFF. The CDR3 region has the DNA TGTGCCAGCAGTTTATTCTCGGGAGCGCGTACCGGGGAGCTGTTTTTT. This rearrangement joins TRBV12-3 or TRBV12-4 to TRBJ2-2; perhaps TRBD2 as D (6 bases). V gave up 2 bases and J gave up 5 bases, with 15 bases separating them. The CDR3 contains 16 residues.

A single count supports this clonotype. The rearrangement uses TRBV3-1 and TRBJ2-1; perhaps TRBD2 as D (5 bases). CDR1 is LGHDT and CDR2 is YNNKEL in the germline V gene (reference sequence). The CDR3 contains 14 residues. Between the trimmed V and J ends, which lost 0 bases and 8 bases, there was a span of 11 bases. The CDR3, as DNA: TGTGCCAGCAGCCAAGATTTCTACGGGGATGAGCAGTTCTTC. Encoded protein: CASSQDFYGDEQFF.

The chain links TRBV29-1 to TRBJ2-5; 8 bases are a match to TRBD2. From germline, CDR1 is SQVTM and CDR2 ANQGSEA. V was clipped by 0 bases and J by 4 bases; unmatched bases: 7. The CDR3 runs to 15 residues. The CDR3 bases are TGCAGCGTTGAAGAAAATGGCCTAGCGGGAGAGACCCAGTACTTC. Translated: CSVEENGLAGETQYF.

The rearrangement joins TRBV6-1 to TRBJ2-7; D possibly uses TRBD1 or TRBD2 (5 bases each). The CDR3 has 16 amino acids. V was cut by 7 bases and J by 3 bases, with 22 bases left in between. Looked up from germline, CDR1 is MNHNS and CDR2 is SASEGT. The chain's CDR3 is CASTRLGGVSNYEQYF. CDR3 nucleotides: TGTGCCAGCACTCGACTTGGGGGAGTCAGTAACTACGAGCAGTACTTC.

The chain carries TRBV12-3 or TRBV12-4 and TRBJ2-5, with D uncertain. The CDR3 sequence is 11 residues long. Trimming stripped 5 bases from V and 7 bases from J, with 8 bases between. CDR3 nucleotide sequence: TGTGCCAGCAGTAAGGAAGGGACCCAGTACTTC. Its protein product is CASSKEGTQYF.

The chain links TRBV5-1 to TRBJ2-1, with 7 bases matching TRBD2. The V gene end was trimmed by 0 bases and the J gene end by 2 bases; junction bases not matched to a gene: 5. CDR3 size: 16 residues. Per the germline V gene, CDR1 is SGHRS and CDR2 is YFSETQ. CDR3 coding DNA: TGCGCCAGCAGCTTGGAGGCTAGCGGAACCTACAATGAGCAGTTCTTC. The encoded protein is CASSLEASGTYNEQFF.

The chain recombines TRBV12-3 or TRBV12-4 with TRBJ2-5, with D possibly being TRBD2 (6 bases). Trimming took off 4 bases at V and 5 bases at J, with 14 bases between the two ends. The length of the CDR3 is 14 residues. CDR3 loop: CASSSRTNRETQYF. The CDR3 DNA follows: TGTGCCAGCAGTTCACGGACTAACCGCGAGACCCAGTACTTC.

The chain links TRBV20-1 to TRBJ2-3, with D hard to call. Trimming removed 5 bases at V and 6 bases at J, with 9 bases between. CDR1 DFQATT and CDR2 SNEGSKA come from the germline V gene (reference sequence). The CDR3 totals 11 residues. CDR3 DNA sequence: TGCAGTGCTTCGCCTCGGGATACGCAGTATTTT. This sequence encodes CSASPRDTQYF.

This clonotype is a singleton in its sample. V is TRBV7-3 and J is TRBJ2-3, with 13 positions matching TRBD2. With V trimmed by 4 bases and J by 2 bases, 3 bases remained unmatched. The CDR3 has 16 amino acids. The V gene's germline CDR1 is SGHTA and CDR2 FQGTGA. The CDR3 region has the DNA TGTGCCAGCAGCTCCGGGACTAGCGGGGTCACAGATACGCAGTATTTT. Protein: CASSSGTSGVTDTQYF.

The rearrangement links TRBV7-8 to TRBJ2-2, with D unclear. Deletions cut 5 bases from V and 2 bases from J, with 6 bases between. The CDR3 sequence is 13 residues long. The germline V gene encodes CDR1 SGHVS and CDR2 FQNEAQ. The CDR3 reads CASSRSNTGELFF. Here the CDR3 DNA reads TGTGCCAGCAGCAGATCCAACACCGGGGAGCTGTTTTTT.

The V gene is TRBV29-1, the J gene TRBJ2-7, with 7 bases fitting TRBD1. J gave up 5 bases and V 5 bases, and 9 bases lay outside the gene matches. This CDR3 is built from 13 residues. The germline gives CDR1 SQVTM, CDR2 ANQGSEA. CDR3 coding DNA: TGCAGCGTTAATACAGGGGAAACCCACGAGCAGTACTTC. Translation: CSVNTGETHEQYF.

V is TRBV4-1 and J is TRBJ2-5, with 11 positions matching TRBD2. V shed 5 bases, J shed 0 bases, and the junction held 8 bases outside the gene matches. The CDR3 is 17 amino acids. Per the germline V gene, CDR1 is MGHRA and CDR2 is YSYEKL. CDR3 DNA: TGCGCCAGCAGCTCCCAGACTAGCGGGACCGACCAAGAGACCCAGTACTTC. As protein: CASSSQTSGTDQETQYF.

This rearrangement joins TRBV24-1 to TRBJ2-2, with 9 bases fitting TRBD1. After removal of 6 bases from V and 7 bases from J, the junction contained 14 bases not matched to a gene. This CDR3 has 17 residues. Germline values: CDR1 KGHDR, CDR2 SFDVKD. CDR3 sequence: CATSPHRDRELHGELFF. The CDR3 nucleotides are TGTGCCACCAGTCCACACCGGGACAGGGAGTTGCACGGGGAGCTGTTTTTT.

The V call is TRBV30, the J call TRBJ1-2; TRBD1 matches 8 bases. This CDR3 has 14 amino acids. Germline CDR1 is GTSNPN and CDR2 is SVGIG (reference sequence). V gave up 5 bases and J gave up 0 bases; unmatched junction bases: 5. The CDR3 DNA follows: TGTGCCTGGGACACAGGGGGAACTAACTATGGCTACACCTTC. This codes for CAWDTGGTNYGYTF.

The V call is TRBV7-9, the J call TRBJ2-7; 13 nucleotides line up with TRBD2. Germline CDR1 SEHNR, CDR2 FQNEAQ (reference sequence). The CDR3 contains 15 residues. The junction had 3 bases not matched to a gene; V was cut back by 5 bases and J by 2 bases. The chain's CDR3 is CASSDGLAGAYEQYF. The CDR3 DNA sequence: TGTGCCAGCAGCGACGGACTAGCGGGGGCCTACGAGCAGTACTTC.

The chain carries TRBV27 and TRBJ2-3, with 7 bases identical to TRBD2. The germline V gene encodes CDR1 MNHEY and CDR2 SMNVEV (reference sequence). Trimming took 6 bases from V and 1 from J; bases not matched to a gene: 4. This CDR3 spans 14 amino acids. CDR3 sequence reads: CASRAGVGTDTQYF. CDR3 in DNA: TGTGCCAGCAGGGCGGGAGTCGGCACAGATACGCAGTATTTT.

The chain has TRBV5-8 and TRBJ2-7; D remains unclear. This CDR3 region has 11 residues. Deletions cut 2 bases from V and 6 bases from J, with 6 bases between. Germline V gene data show CDR1 as SGHTS and CDR2 as YDEGEE. This chain's CDR3 is CASSFVSEQYF. In DNA form, the CDR3 reads TGTGCCAGCAGCTTTGTCTCCGAGCAGTACTTC.

The rearrangement links TRBV5-1 to TRBJ2-1, with 9 bases fitting TRBD2. V lost 0 bases and J lost 6; bases outside the gene matches: 4. CDR1 and CDR2 (germline): SGHRS, YFSETQ. The CDR3 is made up of 15 amino acids. The CDR3 DNA reads TGCGCCAGCAGCTTGGTTACTAGCGGGCGCAATGAGCAGTTCTTC. This sequence encodes CASSLVTSGRNEQFF. Based on the CDR3 plus reference TRBV5-1 and TRBJ2-1, the full variable domain is KAGVTQTPRYLIKTRGQQVTLSCSPISGHRSVSWYQQTPGQGLQFLFEYFSETQRNKGNFPGRFSGRQFSNSRSEMNVSTLELGDSALYLCASSLVTSGRNEQFFGPGTRLTVL.

This clonotype has just one count. V and J are TRBV24-1 and TRBJ2-6; D remains unclear. The germline CDR1 and CDR2 sequences are KGHDR and SFDVKD. Trimming removed 4 bases at V and 2 bases at J, with 2 bases between. The CDR3 extends over 13 amino acids. In nucleotides, the CDR3 is TGTGCCACCAGTGACCCTGGGGCCAACGTCCTGACTTTC. Amino acid sequence: CATSDPGANVLTF.

The CDR3 is CASSQDSLAEQYF. The CDR3 DNA is TGTGCCAGCAGCCAAGATAGCCTAGCTGAGCAGTACTTC. The chain joins TRBV3-1 to TRBJ2-7, with D possibly matching TRBD2 (5 bases). CDR3 size: 13 residues. V was pared by 0 bases and J by 7 bases, with 10 bases between. The germline V gene has CDR1 LGHDT and CDR2 YNNKEL (reference sequence).

In its sample, this clonotype was seen a few times. The genes are TRBV7-2 and TRBJ2-7; 8 bases align to TRBD2. The CDR3 spans 14 residues. V dropped 3 bases and J dropped 2; count of bases not matched to a gene: 3. Germline V gene data show CDR1 as SGHTA and CDR2 as FQGNSA. CDR3 in amino acids: CASSFTSGAYEQYF. In DNA form, the CDR3 reads TGTGCCAGCAGCTTTACTAGCGGAGCCTACGAGCAGTACTTC.